This T cell receptor (beta chain) was identified in a study of blood T cell repertoires in COVID-19 (dated by TCRdb to between 2020 and 2021). Context from the whole study: Samples covering the acute and convalescent phases of COVID-19 were provided by collaborators in the United States, Italy and Spain. Where available, HLA class I and class II types were taken from metadata supplied by the sample provider and were not determined by assay-based typing. Subjects who had been exposed to COVID-19, were actively infected with it, or had recovered from it provided the deeply sampled blood TCRbeta repertoires that made up the dataset. The samples were drawn from the first 160 participants of the ongoing ImmuneRACE study and from 1,254 subjects provided by 6 global collaborators. A de-identified subject ID, COVID-19 status, age in years and sex were almost always included in the sample metadata. The material from the prospective study consisted of cDNA or gDNA derived from T cells, B-cell-depleted T cells, or PBMCs. The repertoires were released in a freely available public database meant as a resource for research on the immune response to SARS-CoV-2. Summary of the overall study and its limitations: How much clinical and demographic metadata was included differed by source and by participant, and the metadata was provided uncurated.

CDR1 is given as LNHDA and CDR2 as SQIVND, both from the germline V gene (reference sequence). Germline trimming amounts to 6 bases on V and 5 bases on J, with 12 as the count of junction bases outside the gene matches. Counted from cysteine to phenylalanine, this CDR3 has 16 amino acids. Of all the DNA, just the CDR3 is kept, 48 bases in frame from base 1. Concerning this clone: It has no known antigen specificity. One base away there is no much larger clone; base qualities are not given.

Whole blood was collected in K2EDTA tubes by collaborating institutions according to the institutions' own protocols. For TCRbeta analysis, collaborators shipped samples in one of three forms: frozen whole blood, isolated PBMCs, or DNA extracted from either of those sample types. TCRbeta CDR3 regions were amplified from genomic DNA using the immunoSEQ Assay, a bias-controlled multiplex PCR. Turning to the authors' computational methods: Within the assay, amplification of reference gene primers was used to estimate how many nucleated cells each sample contained. To quantify the absolute abundance of each unique TCRbeta CDR3 rearrangement, sequence reads were collapsed and filtered. Productive Simpson clonality was computed per sample as the square root of Simpson's diversity index over productive rearrangements. This is the immuneACCESS table as TCRdb keeps it, with only in-frame sequences that have V and J called. A part of the clones is gone; compared with another copy, unresolved V genes explain less than half, and the rest is unexplained. The V and J calls and clone size are taken from that table; D and trimming were inferred from the DNA. For this sample the table gives 250,000 to 300,000 clones, of which approximately 85% were detected only once. In total, the top ten clones hold 11% of the sample.

The sequence is built from TRBV19 and TRBJ2-2; 7 junctional bases match TRBD2. This TCR came from a woman in her sixties or seventies with acute or convalescent COVID-19. Material: peripheral blood. The CDR3 in this case is CASSLLGQGGTGELFF. The DNA sequence is as follows: TGTGCCAGTAGCCTTCTGGGGCAGGGAGGGACCGGGGAGCTGTTTTTT.